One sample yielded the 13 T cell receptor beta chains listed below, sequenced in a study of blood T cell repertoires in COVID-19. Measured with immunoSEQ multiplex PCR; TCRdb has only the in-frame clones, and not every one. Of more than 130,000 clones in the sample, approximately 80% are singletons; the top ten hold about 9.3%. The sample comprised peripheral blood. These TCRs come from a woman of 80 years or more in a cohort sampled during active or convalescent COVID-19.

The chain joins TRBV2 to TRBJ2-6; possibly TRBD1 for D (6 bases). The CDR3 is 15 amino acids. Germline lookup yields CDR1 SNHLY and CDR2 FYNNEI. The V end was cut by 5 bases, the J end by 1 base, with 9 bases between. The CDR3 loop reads CASSTQGSGANVLTF. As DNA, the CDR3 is TGTGCCAGCAGTACCCAGGGGTCTGGGGCCAACGTCCTGACTTTC.

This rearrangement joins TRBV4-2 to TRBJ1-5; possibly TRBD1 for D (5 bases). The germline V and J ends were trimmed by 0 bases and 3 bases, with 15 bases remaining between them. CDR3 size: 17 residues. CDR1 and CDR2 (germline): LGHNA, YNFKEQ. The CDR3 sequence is CASSQDYQGVNNQPQHF. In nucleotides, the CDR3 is TGTGCCAGCAGCCAAGATTATCAGGGTGTTAACAATCAGCCCCAGCATTTT.

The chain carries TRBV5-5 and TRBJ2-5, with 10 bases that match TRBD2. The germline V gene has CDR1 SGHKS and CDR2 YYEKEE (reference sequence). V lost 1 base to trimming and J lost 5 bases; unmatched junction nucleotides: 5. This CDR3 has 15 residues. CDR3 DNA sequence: TGTGCCAGCAGCTTGTGGAGCGGGGGGGCGGAGACCCAGTACTTC. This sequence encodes CASSLWSGGAETQYF.

The CDR3 is CASSLDVLTTNEAFF. Here the CDR3 DNA reads TGTGCCAGCAGCTTGGATGTACTCACCACTAACGAAGCTTTCTTT. The chain joins TRBV5-5 to TRBJ1-1; D ambiguous. Per the germline V gene, CDR1 is SGHKS and CDR2 is YYEKEE (reference sequence). The V gene lost 0 bases and the J gene lost 8 bases, with 17 bases spanning the gap. CDR3 length equals 15 residues.

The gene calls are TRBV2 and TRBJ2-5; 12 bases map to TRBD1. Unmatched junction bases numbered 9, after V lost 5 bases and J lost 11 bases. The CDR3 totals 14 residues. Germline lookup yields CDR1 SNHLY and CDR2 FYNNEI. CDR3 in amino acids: CASSPGTGGSSQYF. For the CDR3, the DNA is TGTGCCAGCAGTCCCGGGACAGGGGGCTCCAGTCAGTACTTC. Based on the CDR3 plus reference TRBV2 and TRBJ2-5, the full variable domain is EPEVTQTPSHQVTQMGQEVILRCVPISNHLYFYWYRQILGQKVEFLVSFYNNEISEKSEIFDDQFSVERPDGSNFTLKIRSTKLEDSAMYFCASSPGTGGSSQYFGPGTRLLVL.

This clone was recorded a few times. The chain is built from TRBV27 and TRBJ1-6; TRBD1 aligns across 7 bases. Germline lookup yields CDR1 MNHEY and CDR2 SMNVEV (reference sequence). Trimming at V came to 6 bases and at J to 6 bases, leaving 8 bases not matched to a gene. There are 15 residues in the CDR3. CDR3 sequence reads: CASRKQGRSNSPLHF. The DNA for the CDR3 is TGTGCCAGCAGGAAACAGGGGAGAAGTAATTCACCCCTCCACTTT.

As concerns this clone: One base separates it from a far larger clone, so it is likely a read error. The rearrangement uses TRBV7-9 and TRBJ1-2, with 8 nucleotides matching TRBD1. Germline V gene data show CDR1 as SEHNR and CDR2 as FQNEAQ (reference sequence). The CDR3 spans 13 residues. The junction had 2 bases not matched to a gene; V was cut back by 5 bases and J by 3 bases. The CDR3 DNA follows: TGTGCCAGCAGCCCGACAGGGGACTATGGCTACACCTTC. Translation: CASSPTGDYGYTF.

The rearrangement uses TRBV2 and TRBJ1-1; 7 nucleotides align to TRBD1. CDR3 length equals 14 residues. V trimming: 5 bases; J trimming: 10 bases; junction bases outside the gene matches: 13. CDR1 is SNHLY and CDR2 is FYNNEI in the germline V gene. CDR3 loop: CASSPIQGPARAFF. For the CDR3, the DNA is TGTGCCAGCAGTCCCATACAGGGGCCCGCGAGAGCTTTCTTT.

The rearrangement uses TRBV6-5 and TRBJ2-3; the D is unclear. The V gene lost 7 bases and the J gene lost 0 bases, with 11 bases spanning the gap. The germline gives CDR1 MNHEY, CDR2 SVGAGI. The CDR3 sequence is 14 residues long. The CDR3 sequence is CASIIEPSTDTQYF. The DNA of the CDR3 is TGTGCCAGCATTATAGAACCGAGCACAGATACGCAGTATTTT.

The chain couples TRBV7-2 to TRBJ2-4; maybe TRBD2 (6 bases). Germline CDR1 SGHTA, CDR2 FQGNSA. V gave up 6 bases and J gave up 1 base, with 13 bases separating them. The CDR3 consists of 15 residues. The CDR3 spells CASSLGAGAKNIQYF. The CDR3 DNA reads TGTGCCAGCAGTCTTGGGGCGGGGGCCAAAAACATTCAGTACTTC. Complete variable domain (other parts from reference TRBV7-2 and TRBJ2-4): GAGVSQSPSNKVTEKGKDVELRCDPISGHTALYWYRQSLGQGLEFLIYFQGNSAPDKSGLPSDRFSAERTGGSVSTLTIQRTQQEDSAVYLCASSLGAGAKNIQYFGAGTRLSVL.

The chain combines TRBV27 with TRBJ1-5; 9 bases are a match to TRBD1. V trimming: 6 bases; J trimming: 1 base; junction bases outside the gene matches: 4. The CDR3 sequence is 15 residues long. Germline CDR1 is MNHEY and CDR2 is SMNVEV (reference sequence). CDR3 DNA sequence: TGTGCCAGCAGCCGACAGGGGGTAAGCAATCAGCCCCAGCATTTT. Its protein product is CASSRQGVSNQPQHF.

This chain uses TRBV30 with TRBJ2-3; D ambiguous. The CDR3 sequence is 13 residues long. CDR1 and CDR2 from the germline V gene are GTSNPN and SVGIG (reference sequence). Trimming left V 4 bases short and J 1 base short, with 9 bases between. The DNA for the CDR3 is TGTGCCTGGAACGAGCGCCGCACAGATACGCAGTATTTT. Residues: CAWNERRTDTQYF. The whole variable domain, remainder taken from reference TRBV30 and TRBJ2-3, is SQTIHQWPATLVQPVGSPLSLECTVEGTSNPNLYWYRQAAGRGLQLLFYSVGIGQISSEVPQNLSASRPQDRQFILSSKKLLLSDSGFYLCAWNERRTDTQYFGPGTRLTVL.

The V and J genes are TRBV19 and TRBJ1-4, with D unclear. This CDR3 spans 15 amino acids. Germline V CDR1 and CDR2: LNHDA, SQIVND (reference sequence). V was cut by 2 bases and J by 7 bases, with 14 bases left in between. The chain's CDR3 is CASSIKQIRGEKLFF. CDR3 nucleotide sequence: TGTGCCAGTAGTATAAAGCAGATCCGGGGTGAAAAACTGTTTTTT.